A selection of T cell receptor beta chains follows, all from one sample in a study of shared clonotypes between healthy human individuals. Profiling relied on immunoSEQ multiplex PCR, and the TCRdb table lists in-frame clones only, not all of them. Of about 2.4 million clones listed, over 85% were seen once; the top ten hold around 0.37%. The sequencing sample was made of naive CD4+ T cells from PBMCs. The receptors were gathered from a man aged 18 to 35 in good health. Some clones in this sample may be carry-over from other donors' samples. The CDR3 runs from the conserved cysteine through the conserved F or W. D genes are given only for firm matches. Expanded clones get a size class; other rows say once, few or many, or leave the size out.

clone size	V gene	D gene	J gene	CDR3 protein	CDR3 DNA
.	TRBV7-2	TRBD2	TRBJ2-6	CASSLLGLADLRLANVLTF	TGTGCCAGCAGCTTACTGGGGCTAGCGGATCTCAGGTTAGCCAACGTCCTGACTTTC
.	TRBV28	.	TRBJ2-2	CASSPRDPMGTGELFF	TGTGCCAGCAGTCCCCGGGATCCGATGGGCACCGGGGAGCTGTTTTTT
.	TRBV5-1	TRBD1	TRBJ2-5	CASSSGTGLTLWETQYF	TGCGCCAGCAGCTCCGGGACAGGTCTGACTCTGTGGGAGACCCAGTACTTC
.	TRBV27	.	TRBJ2-7	CASPGRDEQYF	TGTGCCAGCCCGGGTAGGGACGAGCAGTACTTC
.	TRBV5-1	TRBD1	TRBJ2-3	CASTNRGPDTQYF	TGCGCCAGCACAAATAGGGGGCCAGATACGCAGTATTTT
once	TRBV9	.	TRBJ2-7	CASSPEAYPYEQYF	TGTGCCAGCAGCCCCGAGGCATATCCCTACGAGCAGTACTTC
once	TRBV7-9	.	TRBJ1-1	CASSSYETGTTEAFF	TGTGCCAGCAGCTCGTATGAAACAGGGACGACTGAAGCTTTCTTT
.	TRBV7-3	.	TRBJ2-2	CASSLLPGTGELFF	TGTGCCAGCAGCTTACTCCCGGGCACCGGGGAGCTGTTTTTT
few	TRBV5-1	.	TRBJ2-3	CASSLVPTDTQYF	TGCGCCAGCAGCTTGGTTCCCACAGATACGCAGTATTTT
.	TRBV2	.	TRBJ2-5	CASSGLNPETQYF	TGTGCCAGCAGTGGGCTAAACCCGGAGACCCAGTACTTC
.	TRBV28	TRBD1	TRBJ1-1	CASRRQGGTEAFF	TGTGCCAGCAGGAGACAGGGTGGCACTGAAGCTTTCTTT
.	TRBV2	.	TRBJ2-7	CASRKNIVVNYEQYF	TGTGCCAGCCGTAAGAACATAGTTGTCAACTACGAGCAGTACTTC
.	TRBV20-1	.	TRBJ2-4	CSASFLGNRYF	TGCAGTGCTAGTTTTCTGGGGAACAGGTACTTC
.	TRBV2	.	TRBJ1-2	CASSPQLTANYGYTF	TGTGCCAGCAGCCCTCAGTTGACGGCTAACTATGGCTACACCTTC
.	TRBV5-1	.	TRBJ2-5	CASSLVQAGETQYF	TGCGCCAGCAGCTTGGTCCAAGCTGGGGAGACCCAGTACTTC
.	TRBV6-5	.	TRBJ1-4	CASSPRVDEKLFF	TGTGCCAGCAGTCCCAGGGTCGATGAAAAACTGTTTTTT
.	TRBV30	.	TRBJ1-4	CAWSRAGSPKLFF	TGTGCCTGGAGCAGAGCCGGGTCGCCCAAACTGTTTTTT
.	TRBV9	.	TRBJ1-3	CASSVGGRGSGNTIYF	TGTGCCAGCAGCGTAGGTGGCAGGGGATCTGGAAACACCATATATTTT
.	TRBV18	.	TRBJ2-1	CASSPAGSGSYNEQFF	TGTGCCAGCTCACCTGCCGGGAGTGGCTCCTACAATGAGCAGTTCTTC
.	TRBV18	.	TRBJ2-2	CASSPPLGVGTGELFF	TGTGCCAGCTCACCACCTTTGGGCGTCGGCACCGGGGAGCTGTTTTTT
.	TRBV9	.	TRBJ2-1	CASSVGLLSHEQFF	TGTGCCAGCAGCGTAGGACTTCTCTCCCATGAGCAGTTCTTC
.	TRBV5-4	.	TRBJ1-1	CASSLGGGLNTEAFF	TGTGCCAGCAGCTTGGGTGGAGGGTTGAACACTGAAGCTTTCTTT
.	TRBV5-5	.	TRBJ1-1	CASSRGGWDTEAFF	TGTGCCAGCAGCCGTGGTGGGTGGGACACTGAAGCTTTCTTT
.	TRBV5-6	.	TRBJ1-1	CASSFVGATEAFF	TGTGCCAGCAGCTTCGTCGGGGCCACTGAAGCTTTCTTT
.	TRBV11-2	.	TRBJ1-2	CASSLTLLNYGYTF	TGTGCCAGCAGCTTAACCCTGCTTAACTATGGCTACACCTTC
.	TRBV18	TRBD1	TRBJ2-7	CASSPSGQGAGEQYF	TGTGCCAGCTCACCATCGGGACAGGGGGCGGGCGAGCAGTACTTC
.	TRBV2	.	TRBJ2-1	CASSALTGNEQFF	TGTGCCAGCAGTGCACTTACCGGCAATGAGCAGTTCTTC
.	TRBV27	.	TRBJ2-3	CASSFRSDTQYF	TGTGCCAGCAGTTTCAGGTCAGATACGCAGTATTTT
.	TRBV19	TRBD2	TRBJ2-1	CASSKTSGPNEQFF	TGTGCCAGTAGTAAAACTAGCGGGCCGAATGAGCAGTTCTTC
once	TRBV28	.	TRBJ2-7	CASSPGGNTYEQYF	TGTGCCAGCAGCCCCGGCGGCAATACCTACGAGCAGTACTTC
.	TRBV18	TRBD1	TRBJ1-1	CASSPPQGERAEAFF	TGTGCCAGCTCACCCCCCCAGGGGGAGAGGGCTGAAGCTTTCTTT
.	TRBV9	.	TRBJ2-1	CASSVALFSGSSYNEQFF	TGTGCCAGCAGCGTAGCTCTTTTCAGCGGAAGCTCCTACAATGAGCAGTTCTTC
.	TRBV28	TRBD1	TRBJ1-5	CASQPGQVGHQPQHF	TGTGCCAGCCAACCGGGACAGGTGGGCCATCAGCCCCAGCATTTT